The clone carrying this T cell receptor (beta chain) was seen a handful of times. Its antigen is still unknown. Making the TCR beta libraries involved quantitative 5'-RACE with molecular barcodes. TCRdb ran MiXCR on the 5' RACE reads and lists one entry per CDR3 protein. The profile covers under 850,000 distinct CDR3 sequences, with roughly 20% appearing a single time and 19% taken by the ten largest. This sample is part of a study of CD8 T cells in ankylosing spondylitis. Germline values: CDR1 MNHEY, CDR2 SVGAGI. CDR3 length: 17 residues. Trimming removed 4 bases at V and 0 bases at J, with 13 bases between. Whole-study results and caveats: Made up of several highly homologous variants, a TCR beta motif appeared characteristic of ankylosing spondylitis blood. Prior literature has documented some motif variants in synovial fluid and blood from reactive arthritis.

This chain joins TRBV6-5 and TRBJ2-6; D could derive from TRBD1 or TRBD2 (5 bases each). Material for sequencing was blood, either unsorted or a sorted T cell fraction (not recorded which). The clonotype was recovered from a male donor with ankylosing spondylitis. CDR3 coding DNA: TGTGCCAGCAGTTCCCGGCAGGGAGACTCTGGGGCCAACGTCCTGACTTTC. This codes for CASSSRQGDSGANVLTF.